The 7 T cell receptor beta chains reported below all come from one sample, sequenced in a study of shared clonotypes between healthy human individuals. Only in-frame clones appear in the TCRdb table, and some are missing; sequencing was by immunoSEQ multiplex PCR. The repertoire holds 2 million to 3 million clones, roughly 93% seen once, with approximately 0.35% in the top ten. Source material: naive CD4+ T cells from PBMCs. Specified subset: CD45RA+ positively selected. These receptors came from a man between 18 and 35 years old in good health. Some clones in this sample may be carry-over from other donors' samples.

The chain links TRBV10-3 to TRBJ1-3; no firm D call. The V and J ends lost 0 bases and 4 bases respectively, with 1 base between them. CDR1 ENHRY and CDR2 SYGVKD come from the germline V gene. This CDR3 region has 12 residues. The CDR3 region is CAISESGNTIYF. The DNA of the CDR3 is TGTGCCATCAGTGAGTCAGGAAACACCATATATTTT.

The chain couples TRBV30 to TRBJ2-5, with D hard to call. Germline CDR1 and CDR2: GTSNPN and SVGIG (reference sequence). This CDR3 contains 17 residues. Trimming shortened V by 3 bases and J by 0 bases, and 20 bases separated the two germline ends. The CDR3 here is CAWRRTDHWINQETQYF. The CDR3 region has the DNA TGTGCCTGGAGGAGGACGGACCACTGGATTAACCAAGAGACCCAGTACTTC.

The V and J genes are TRBV6-6 and TRBJ2-5; a possible D gene is TRBD1 (6 bases). CDR3 length: 13 amino acids. Germline V gives CDR1 MNHNY, CDR2 SVGAGI (reference sequence). The V gene lost 6 bases and the J gene lost 1 base, with 9 bases spanning the gap. CDR3 nucleotide sequence: TGTGCCAGCAGCCAACAGGGCCAAGAGACCCAGTACTTC. Protein sequence: CASSQQGQETQYF.

V is TRBV7-8 and J is TRBJ1-3; TRBD1 is a possible D gene (5 bases). Germline lookup yields CDR1 SGHVS and CDR2 FQNEAQ. The CDR3 has 15 amino acids. Trimming removed 1 base at V and 4 bases at J, with 11 bases between. In DNA form, the CDR3 reads TGTGCCAGCAGCTTAGGTTCCAGGGTCGGAAACACCATATATTTT. This sequence encodes CASSLGSRVGNTIYF.

The V and J genes are TRBV29-1 and TRBJ2-2; 8 bases fit TRBD1. Trimming took 4 bases from V and 3 from J; bases not matched to a gene: 7. This CDR3 comprises 15 residues. Germline assignment: CDR1 SQVTM and CDR2 ANQGSEA. This CDR3 is CSVGRQGADTGELFF. In nucleotides, the CDR3 is TGCAGCGTTGGTCGGCAGGGGGCCGACACCGGGGAGCTGTTTTTT.

This chain connects TRBV7-6 to TRBJ1-5; D unclear. The CDR3 covers 13 residues. V was trimmed by 1 base and J by 4 bases, leaving 5 bases between them. Germline values: CDR1 SGHVS, CDR2 FNYEAQ. The CDR3 protein is CASSLGHNQPQHF. In DNA, the CDR3 is TGTGCCAGCAGCTTAGGTCATAATCAGCCCCAGCATTTT. Variable domain in full (rest from reference TRBV7-6 and TRBJ1-5): GAGVSQSPRYKVTKRGQDVALRCDPISGHVSLYWYRQALGQGPEFLTYFNYEAQQDKSGLPNDRFSAERPEGSISTLTIQRTEQRDSAMYRCASSLGHNQPQHFGDGTRLSIL.

The gene calls are TRBV7-3 and TRBJ2-2, with 10 bases identical to TRBD1. Germline CDR1 and CDR2: SGHTA and FQGTGA. With 4 bases clipped from V and 5 bases from J, the junction kept 7 bases outside the gene matches. This CDR3 is built from 16 residues. CDR3: CASSYPGQGKTGELFF. In DNA, the CDR3 is TGTGCCAGCAGCTACCCGGGACAGGGGAAGACCGGGGAGCTGTTTTTT.